This T cell receptor beta chain was retrieved from a study of cytomegalovirus exposure and HLA in healthy donors. The length of the CDR3 is 18 residues. Per the germline V gene, CDR1 is SGHAT and CDR2 is FQNNGV. J gave up 4 bases and V 4 bases, and 14 bases lay outside the gene matches. PCR involved 60 Vbeta and 13 Jbeta primers. Libraries were prepared by immunoSEQ multiplex PCR; TCRdb keeps only in-frame clonotypes and omits some of them. This sample has about 90,000 clones, with around 74% found just once. The receptor was isolated from a boy younger than 18 in good health and CMV-seronegative. V and J are TRBV11-2 and TRBJ1-3; TRBD1 matches at 9 bases. Material: PBMCs. The DNA of the CDR3 is TGTGCCAGCAGCTCCCCCCCGGGACAGGGAACTATCGGAAACACCATATATTTT. Its translation is CASSSPPGQGTIGNTIYF.